This TCR beta chain was observed in a study of T cells after yellow fever vaccination. This CDR3 comprises 16 residues. The V gene end was trimmed by 5 bases and the J gene end by 6 bases; junction bases not matched to a gene: 11. The 5'RACE template-switching step produced TCR cDNA and added a universal primer site and UMIs. TCRdb re-analysed the 5' RACE reads in MiXCR, keeping a single row per CDR3 protein. The top ten hold around 0.73% of the sample, which has around 140,000 distinct CDR3 sequences, around 7.7% seen once. Study-wide findings and caveats: Subsequent booster samples again held most clones from primary vaccination (just under 98% CD4, 88% CD8). Abundant contaminating clonotypes from the bulk population could appear in FACS-sorted repertoires.

The sample holds many counts of this clonotype. Its target is unknown. The material was CD4+ T cells sorted from PBMCs, obtained 5 days after the yellow fever booster vaccination. The sequence was obtained from a man younger than 40 who received the YFV17D yellow fever vaccine. This rearrangement joins TRBV12-3 or TRBV12-4 to TRBJ2-1; 9 bases are shared with TRBD1. CDR3 residues: CASSPRDREGFNEQFF. The DNA for the CDR3 is TGTGCCAGCAGTCCCCGGGACAGGGAAGGGTTCAATGAGCAGTTCTTC.